These T cell receptor beta chains were read from a single sample in a study of vaccination and CD4 T cells after COVID-19. Antigens for these TCRs are unknown. TCRdb reprocessed the PCR reads via MiXCR and lists one record per CDR3 protein. The sample has 7,500 to 10,000 distinct CDR3 sequences; 50% to 65% are singletons. Source material: CD4+ T cells from blood, cultured in vitro. Every receptor here comes from a human donor who had recovered from COVID-19. The CDR3 runs from the conserved cysteine through the conserved F or W. D genes are given only for firm matches. Where a row states a size, it is once, few, many or the class of an expanded clone; other rows omit it.

J | D | size | V | DNA | CDR3
TRBJ1-1 | NA | NA | TRBV7-8 | TGTGCCAGCAGCGAGACAGTACTCCGGAACACTGAAGCTTTCTTT | CASSETVLRNTEAFF
TRBJ1-5 | NA | few | TRBV2 | TGTGCCAGCAGTGCTAGACTCAGATATAGCAATCAGCCCCAGCATTTT | CASSARLRYSNQPQHF
TRBJ1-5 | TRBD1 | NA | TRBV6-1 | TGTGCCAGCAACCCTACAGGGGGAAGAGGTCAGCCCCAGCATTTT | CASNPTGGRGQPQHF
TRBJ2-3 | TRBD2 | NA | TRBV6-1 | TGTGCCAGCAGTGCGGGACTACCAGGCACAGATACGCAGTATTTT | CASSAGLPGTDTQYF
TRBJ2-5 | TRBD2 | once | TRBV19 | TGTGCCAGTAGGATGGACGGGACTAGCGGCCAAGAGACCCAGTACTTC | CASRMDGTSGQETQYF
TRBJ2-3 | TRBD2 | NA | TRBV7-9 | TGTGCCAGCAGCTTGGAGCATAGCGGGGGGCGGAGGGATACGCAGTATTTT | CASSLEHSGGRRDTQYF
TRBJ1-5 | TRBD1 | NA | TRBV19 | TGTGCCAGTAGTATAGGGAACAGGGGTGTAGTTGGTCAGCCCCAGCATTTT | CASSIGNRGVVGQPQHF
TRBJ1-2 | TRBD1 | NA | TRBV6-1 | TGTGCCAGCAGCCCTGACAGGGTTGGGTATGGCTACACCTTC | CASSPDRVGYGYTF
TRBJ2-7 | NA | once | TRBV11-2 | TGTGCCAGCAGCTCCACCGGGCCACGGAAAAGGGAGCAGTACTTC | CASSSTGPRKREQYF
TRBJ1-2 | TRBD1 | few | TRBV7-2 | TGTGCCAGCAGCCCAAGCATGACAGGGTCGGATGGCTACACCTTC | CASSPSMTGSDGYTF